One T cell receptor beta chain is described in this entry. Produced via immunoSEQ multiplex PCR; TCRdb's table is partial and in-frame only. The sample lists tens of thousands of clones; more than 85% were seen once. This record belongs to a study of T cell changes during pregnancy in multiple sclerosis. The germline gives CDR1 GTSNPN, CDR2 SVGIG (reference sequence). The germline V and J ends were trimmed by 2 bases and 9 bases, with 11 bases remaining between them. The CDR3 runs to 12 residues. The specimen comprised CD4+ T cells from peripheral blood mononuclear cells, sampled in the second trimester of pregnancy. This sequence was found in a female donor in good health, enrolled as a control in a pregnancy study. The chain is built from TRBV30 and TRBJ1-5; D gene unclear. The CDR3 reads CAWSSPPGPQHF. The CDR3 nucleotides are TGTGCCTGGAGTTCCCCTCCGGGGCCCCAGCATTTT.